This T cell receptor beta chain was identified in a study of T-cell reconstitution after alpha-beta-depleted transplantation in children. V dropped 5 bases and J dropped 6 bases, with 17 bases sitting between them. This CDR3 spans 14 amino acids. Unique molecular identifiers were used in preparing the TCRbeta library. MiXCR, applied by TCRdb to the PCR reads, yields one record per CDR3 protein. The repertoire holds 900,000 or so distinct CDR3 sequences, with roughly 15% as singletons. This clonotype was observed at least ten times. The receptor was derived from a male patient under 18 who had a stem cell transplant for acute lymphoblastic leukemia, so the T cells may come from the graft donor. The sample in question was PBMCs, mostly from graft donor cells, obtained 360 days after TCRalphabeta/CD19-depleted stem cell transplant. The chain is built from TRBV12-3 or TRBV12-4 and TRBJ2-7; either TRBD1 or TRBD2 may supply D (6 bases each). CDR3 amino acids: CASSRGTRSSEQYF. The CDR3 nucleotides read TGTGCCAGCAGTCGCGGGACACGGTCTAGCGAGCAGTACTTC.